This T cell receptor beta chain was captured in a study of OX40 agonist ivuxolimab in advanced cancers. Profiling relied on immunoSEQ multiplex PCR, and the TCRdb table lists in-frame clones only, not all of them. The sample shows roughly 10,000 clones, 88% of them seen only once. Germline CDR1 MDHEN, CDR2 SYDVKM. The trim removed 7 bases at V and 9 bases at J, leaving 9 bases unmatched. The CDR3 consists of 14 residues. The chain has TRBV28 and TRBJ2-1; 10 bases line up with TRBD1. The specimen comprised CD4+ or CD8+ T cells sorted from blood, sampled in a trial of the OX40 agonist ivuxolimab. The origin of this receptor is an adult with an advanced solid tumor such as melanoma, head and neck, liver or kidney cancer. The CDR3 protein is CASNTGTGVLEQFF. CDR3 bases: TGTGCCAGCAACACCGGGACAGGGGTACTTGAGCAGTTCTTC.